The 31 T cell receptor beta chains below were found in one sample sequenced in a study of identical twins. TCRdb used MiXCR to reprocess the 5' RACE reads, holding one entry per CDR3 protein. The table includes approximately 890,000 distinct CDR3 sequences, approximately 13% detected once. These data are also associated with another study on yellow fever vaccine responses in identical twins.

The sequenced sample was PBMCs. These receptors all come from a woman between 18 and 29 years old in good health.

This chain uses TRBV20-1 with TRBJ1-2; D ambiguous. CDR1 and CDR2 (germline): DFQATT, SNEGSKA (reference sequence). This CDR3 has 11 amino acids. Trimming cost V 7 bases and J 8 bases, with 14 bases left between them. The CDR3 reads CSVSPPRGYTF. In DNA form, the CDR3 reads TGCAGTGTTTCCCCCCCCCGGGGCTACACCTTC.

For the CDR3, the DNA is TGTGCCAGCACCGGACAGGGGGCGCTAGGGGCCAACGTCCTGACTTTC. This encodes CASTGQGALGANVLTF. The chain links TRBV9 to TRBJ2-6, with 11 bases aligning to TRBD1. The junction had 6 bases not matched to a gene; V was cut back by 6 bases and J by 4 bases. There are 16 residues in the CDR3. CDR1 and CDR2 (germline): SGDLS, YYNGEE. Complete variable domain (other parts from reference TRBV9 and TRBJ2-6): DSGVTQTPKHLITATGQRVTLRCSPRSGDLSVYWYQQSLDQGLQFLIQYYNGEERAKGNILERFSAQQFPDLHSELNLSSLELGDSALYFCASTGQGALGANVLTFGAGSRLTVL.

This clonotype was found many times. CDR3 nucleotide sequence: TGTGCCAGCAGTAATACAGGGGGCGATCAGCCCCAGCATTTT. It translates to CASSNTGGDQPQHF. The chain uses TRBV12-3 or TRBV12-4 and TRBJ1-5, with 9 bases that match TRBD1. CDR3 length: 14 amino acids. V dropped 5 bases and J dropped 5; count of bases not matched to a gene: 4.

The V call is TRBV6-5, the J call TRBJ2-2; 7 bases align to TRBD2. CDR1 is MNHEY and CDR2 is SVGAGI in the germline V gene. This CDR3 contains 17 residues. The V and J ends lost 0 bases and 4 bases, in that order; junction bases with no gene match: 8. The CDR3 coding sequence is TGTGCCAGCAGTTACTCGATCCAGCGGGGTATCACCGGGGAGCTGTTTTTT. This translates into CASSYSIQRGITGELFF.

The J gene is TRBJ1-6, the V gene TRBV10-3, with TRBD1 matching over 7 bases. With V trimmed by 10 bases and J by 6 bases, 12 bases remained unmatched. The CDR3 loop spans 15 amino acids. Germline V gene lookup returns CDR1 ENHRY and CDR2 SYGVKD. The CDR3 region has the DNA TGTGCCACCCAAGCCGGGACAGCTACTAATTCACCCCTCCACTTT. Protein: CATQAGTATNSPLHF.

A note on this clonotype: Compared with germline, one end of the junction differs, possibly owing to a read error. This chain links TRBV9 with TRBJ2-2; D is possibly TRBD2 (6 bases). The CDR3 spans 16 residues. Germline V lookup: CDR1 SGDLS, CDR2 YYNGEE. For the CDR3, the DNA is TGTGCCAGCAGCGCGCCGGGAGTAAGTCGAGCCGGGGACCTGTTTTTT. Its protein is CASSAPGVSRAGDLFF. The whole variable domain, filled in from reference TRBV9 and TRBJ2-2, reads DSGVTQTPKHLITATGQRVTLRCSPRSGDLSVYWYQQSLDQGLQFLIQYYNGEERAKGNILERFSAQQFPDLHSELNLSSLELGDSALYFCASSAPGVSRAGDLFFGEGSRLTVL.

Here the CDR3 reads CSARGLAGGTGTGELFF. The CDR3 bases are TGCAGTGCTAGAGGACTAGCGGGAGGAACGGGCACCGGGGAGCTGTTTTTT. This sequence joins TRBV20-1 and TRBJ2-2; 13 positions agree with TRBD2. Per germline, CDR1 DFQATT and CDR2 SNEGSKA (reference sequence). Trimming took 1 base from V and 4 from J; bases not matched to a gene: 6. The CDR3 length is 17 residues.

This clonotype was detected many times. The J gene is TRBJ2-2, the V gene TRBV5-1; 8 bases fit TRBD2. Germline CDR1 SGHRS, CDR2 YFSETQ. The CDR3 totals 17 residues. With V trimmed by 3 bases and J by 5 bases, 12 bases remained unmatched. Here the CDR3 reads CASSWTLLAAGTGELFF. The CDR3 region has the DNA TGCGCCAGCAGCTGGACCTTACTAGCGGCGGGAACCGGGGAGCTGTTTTTT.

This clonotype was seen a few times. CDR3 sequence reads: CASSDENTGELFF. The CDR3 coding sequence is TGTGCCAGCAGCGACGAGAACACCGGGGAGCTGTTTTTT. The V call is TRBV9, the J call TRBJ2-2; D not certain. The CDR3 runs 13 residues. V gave up 3 bases and J gave up 1 base, with 4 bases separating them. Germline CDR1 SGDLS, CDR2 YYNGEE.

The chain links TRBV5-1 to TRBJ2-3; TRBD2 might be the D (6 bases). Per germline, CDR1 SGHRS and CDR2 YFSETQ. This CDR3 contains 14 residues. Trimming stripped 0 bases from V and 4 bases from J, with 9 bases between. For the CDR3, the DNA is TGCGCCAGCAGCTTGGGGGCGGGATCAGATACGCAGTATTTT. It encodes CASSLGAGSDTQYF.

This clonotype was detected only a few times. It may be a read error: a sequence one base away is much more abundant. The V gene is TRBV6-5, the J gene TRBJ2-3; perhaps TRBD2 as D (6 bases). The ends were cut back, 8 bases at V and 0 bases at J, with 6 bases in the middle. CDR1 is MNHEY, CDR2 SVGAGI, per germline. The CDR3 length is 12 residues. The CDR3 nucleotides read TGTGCCAGCGGGACTAGCACAGATACGCAGTATTTT. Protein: CASGTSTDTQYF.

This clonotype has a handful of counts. CDR3 nucleotides: TGTGCCAGCAGTGAAATGGCAGGGGTCGGAAACACCATATATTTT. Amino acid sequence: CASSEMAGVGNTIYF. The V and J genes are TRBV6-1 and TRBJ1-3, with a possible D match to TRBD1 (6 bases). The germline V gene encodes CDR1 MNHNS and CDR2 SASEGT. The CDR3 covers 15 residues. Between the trimmed V and J ends, which lost 2 bases and 4 bases, there was a span of 12 bases.

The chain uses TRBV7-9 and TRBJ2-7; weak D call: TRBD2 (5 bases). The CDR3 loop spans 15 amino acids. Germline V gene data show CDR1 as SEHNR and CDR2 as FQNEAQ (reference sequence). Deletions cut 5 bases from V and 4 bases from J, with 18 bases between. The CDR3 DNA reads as TGTGCCAGCAGCCCCCTGTCGGGGATCCCTTACGAGCAGTACGTC. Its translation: CASSPLSGIPYEQYV.

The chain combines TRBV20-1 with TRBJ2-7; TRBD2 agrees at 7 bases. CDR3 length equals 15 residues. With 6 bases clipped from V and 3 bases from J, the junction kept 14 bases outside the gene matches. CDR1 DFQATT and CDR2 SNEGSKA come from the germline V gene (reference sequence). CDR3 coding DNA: TGCAGTGCCCTTCCACCGGGCGGGAGTTTCTACGAGCAGTACTTC. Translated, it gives CSALPPGGSFYEQYF.

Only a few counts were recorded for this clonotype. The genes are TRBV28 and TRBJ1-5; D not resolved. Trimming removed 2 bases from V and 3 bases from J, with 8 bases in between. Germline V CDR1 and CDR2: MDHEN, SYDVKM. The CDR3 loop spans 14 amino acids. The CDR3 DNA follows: TGTGCCAGCAGTTTAGTACAGCACAATCAGCCCCAGCATTTT. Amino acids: CASSLVQHNQPQHF.

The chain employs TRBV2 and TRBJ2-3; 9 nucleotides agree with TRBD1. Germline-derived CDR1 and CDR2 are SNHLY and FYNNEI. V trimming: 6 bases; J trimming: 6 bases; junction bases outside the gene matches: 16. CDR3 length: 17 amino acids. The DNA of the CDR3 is TGTGCCAGCAGCCCCACAGGACAGGGGAGGGCTCGGGATACGCAGTATTTT. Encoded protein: CASSPTGQGRARDTQYF.

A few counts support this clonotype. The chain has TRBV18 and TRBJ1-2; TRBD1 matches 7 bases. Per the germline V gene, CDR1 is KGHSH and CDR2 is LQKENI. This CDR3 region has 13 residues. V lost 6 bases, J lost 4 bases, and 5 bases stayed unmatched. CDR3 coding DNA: TGTGCCAGCTCGAACCGGGACAGCTATGGCTACACCTTC. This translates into CASSNRDSYGYTF.

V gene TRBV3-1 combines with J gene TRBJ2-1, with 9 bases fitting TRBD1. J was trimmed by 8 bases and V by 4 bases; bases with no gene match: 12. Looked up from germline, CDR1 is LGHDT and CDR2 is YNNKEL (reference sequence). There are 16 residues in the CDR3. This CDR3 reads CASSPTGTGKGYEQFF. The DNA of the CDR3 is TGTGCCAGCAGCCCGACCGGGACAGGGAAAGGGTATGAGCAGTTCTTC.

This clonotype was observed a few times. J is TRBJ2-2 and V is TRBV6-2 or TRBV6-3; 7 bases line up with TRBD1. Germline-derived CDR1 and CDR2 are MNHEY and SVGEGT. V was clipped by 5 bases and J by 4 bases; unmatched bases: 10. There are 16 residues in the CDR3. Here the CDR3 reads CASSTGVFGGTGELFF. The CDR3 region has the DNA TGTGCCAGCAGTACAGGGGTATTTGGCGGCACCGGGGAGCTGTTTTTT.

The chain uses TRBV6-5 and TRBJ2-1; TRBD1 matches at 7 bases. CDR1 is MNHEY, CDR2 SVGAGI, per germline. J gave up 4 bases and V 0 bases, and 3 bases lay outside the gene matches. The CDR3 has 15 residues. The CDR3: CASSYSTGTYNEQFF. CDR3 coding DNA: TGTGCCAGCAGTTACTCGACAGGGACGTACAATGAGCAGTTCTTC.

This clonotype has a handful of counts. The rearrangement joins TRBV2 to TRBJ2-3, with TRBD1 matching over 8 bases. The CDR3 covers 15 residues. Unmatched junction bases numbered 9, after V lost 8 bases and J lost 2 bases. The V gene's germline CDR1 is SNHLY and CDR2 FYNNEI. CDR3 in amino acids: CASGPDRAATDTQYF. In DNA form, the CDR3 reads TGTGCCAGCGGCCCGGACAGGGCCGCCACAGATACGCAGTATTTT.

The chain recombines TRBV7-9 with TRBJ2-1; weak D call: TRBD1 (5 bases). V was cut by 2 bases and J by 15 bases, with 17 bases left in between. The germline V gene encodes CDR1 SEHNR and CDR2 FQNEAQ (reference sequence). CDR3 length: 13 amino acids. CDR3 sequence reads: CASSLRDPGSAFF. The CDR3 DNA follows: TGTGCCAGCAGCTTACGTGACCCAGGGTCGGCGTTCTTC. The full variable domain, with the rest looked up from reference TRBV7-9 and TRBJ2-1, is DTGVSQNPRHKITKRGQNVTFRCDPISEHNRLYWYRQTLGQGPEFLTYFQNEAQLEKSRLLSDRFSAERPKGSFSTLEIQRTEQGDSAMYLCASSLRDPGSAFFGPGTRLTVL.

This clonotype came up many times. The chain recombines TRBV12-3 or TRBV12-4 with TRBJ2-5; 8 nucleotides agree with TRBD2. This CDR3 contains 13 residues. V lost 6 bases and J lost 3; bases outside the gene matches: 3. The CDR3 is CASSFSGEETQYF. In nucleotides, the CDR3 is TGTGCCAGCAGCTTTAGCGGGGAAGAGACCCAGTACTTC.

Here the CDR3 DNA reads TGTGCCAGCAGCTTAAATGTTCAGGGTGCCTACAATGAGCAGTTCTTC. Its protein product is CASSLNVQGAYNEQFF. The genes are TRBV13 and TRBJ2-1; TRBD1 is a possible D gene (5 bases). The V gene lost 2 bases and the J gene lost 2 bases, with 13 bases spanning the gap. The CDR3 totals 16 residues. CDR1 is PRHDT and CDR2 is FYEKMQ in the germline V gene (reference sequence).

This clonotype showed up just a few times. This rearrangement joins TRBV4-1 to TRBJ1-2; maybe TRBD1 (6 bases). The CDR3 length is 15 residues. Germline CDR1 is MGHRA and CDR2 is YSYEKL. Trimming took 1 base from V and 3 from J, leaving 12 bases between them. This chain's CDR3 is CASSQAGAGHYGYTF. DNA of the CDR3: TGCGCCAGCAGCCAAGCGGGGGCGGGACACTATGGCTACACCTTC.

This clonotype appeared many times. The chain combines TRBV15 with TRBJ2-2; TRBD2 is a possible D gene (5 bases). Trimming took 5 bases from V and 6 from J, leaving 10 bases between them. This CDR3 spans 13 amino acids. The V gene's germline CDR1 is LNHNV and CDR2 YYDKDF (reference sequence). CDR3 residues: CATSGSASGELFF. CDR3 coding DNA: TGTGCCACCAGCGGTAGCGCCTCCGGGGAGCTGTTTTTT. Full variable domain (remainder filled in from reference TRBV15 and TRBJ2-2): DAMVIQNPRYQVTQFGKPVTLSCSQTLNHNVMYWYQQKSSQAPKLLFHYYDKDFNNEADTPDNFQSRRPNTSFCFLDIRSPGLGDTAMYLCATSGSASGELFFGEGSRLTVL.

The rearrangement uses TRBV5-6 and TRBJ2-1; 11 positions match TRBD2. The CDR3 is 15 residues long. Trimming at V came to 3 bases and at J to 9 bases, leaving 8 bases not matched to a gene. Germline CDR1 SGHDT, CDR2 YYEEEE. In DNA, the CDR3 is TGTGCCAGCAGCTCGATCATACTAGCGGGAGTTGAGCAGTTCTTC. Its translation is CASSSIILAGVEQFF. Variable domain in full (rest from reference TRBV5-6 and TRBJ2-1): DAGVTQSPTHLIKTRGQQVTLRCSPKSGHDTVSWYQQALGQGPQFIFQYYEEEERQRGNFPDRFSGHQFPNYSSELNVNALLLGDSALYLCASSSIILAGVEQFFGPGTRLTVL.

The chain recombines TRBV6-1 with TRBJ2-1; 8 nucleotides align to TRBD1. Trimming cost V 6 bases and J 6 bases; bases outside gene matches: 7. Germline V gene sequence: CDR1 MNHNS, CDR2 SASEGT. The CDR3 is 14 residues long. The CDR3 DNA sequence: TGTGCCAGCAGGTCAACAGGGGGAAGCAATGAGCAGTTCTTC. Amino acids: CASRSTGGSNEQFF.

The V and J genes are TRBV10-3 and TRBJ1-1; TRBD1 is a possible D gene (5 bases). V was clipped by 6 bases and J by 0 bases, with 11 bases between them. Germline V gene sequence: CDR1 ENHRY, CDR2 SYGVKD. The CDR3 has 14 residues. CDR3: CAIRLGQMNTEAFF. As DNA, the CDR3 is TGTGCCATCAGGTTAGGACAAATGAACACTGAAGCTTTCTTT.

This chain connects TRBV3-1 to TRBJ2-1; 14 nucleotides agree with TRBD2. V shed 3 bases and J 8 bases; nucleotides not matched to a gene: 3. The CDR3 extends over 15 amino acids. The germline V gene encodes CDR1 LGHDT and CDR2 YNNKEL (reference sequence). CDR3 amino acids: CASSQGTSGSYEQFF. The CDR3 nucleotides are TGTGCCAGCAGCCAGGGGACTAGCGGGAGCTATGAGCAGTTCTTC.

The CDR3 reads CASSELGGGDLWPQHF. CDR3 DNA sequence: TGTGCCAGCAGTGAACTCGGAGGGGGTGACCTCTGGCCCCAGCATTTT. The chain recombines TRBV6-1 with TRBJ1-5, with D maybe TRBD1 (6 bases). This CDR3 has 16 residues. The V and J ends lost 2 bases and 9 bases respectively, with 20 bases between them. Germline V gene data show CDR1 as MNHNS and CDR2 as SASEGT.